These 17 T cell receptor beta chains came from one sample sequenced in a study of blood T cell repertoires in COVID-19. Some clones are missing from TCRdb's copy, which holds only in-frame ones; the method was immunoSEQ multiplex PCR. The sample records roughly 250,000 clones, roughly 82% being singletons. The sequenced material came from peripheral blood. The origin of the receptors is an elderly woman with active or convalescent COVID-19.

This chain connects TRBV2 to TRBJ2-5, with D possibly being TRBD1 (7 bases). The germline gives CDR1 SNHLY, CDR2 FYNNEI. The CDR3 contains 12 residues. V was trimmed by 8 bases and J by 5 bases, leaving 12 bases between them. CDR3 in amino acids: CASGSGGETQYF. Here the CDR3 DNA reads TGTGCCAGCGGATCAGGGGGGGAGACCCAGTACTTC.

This chain uses TRBV18 with TRBJ1-4; D remains unclear. The ends were cut back, 4 bases at V and 8 bases at J, with 20 bases in the middle. CDR1 and CDR2 (germline): KGHSH, LQKENI. The CDR3 runs 16 residues. This chain's CDR3 is CASSRQSGDYPEKLFF. The CDR3 DNA reads TGTGCCAGCTCACGGCAGTCCGGGGATTACCCGGAAAAACTGTTTTTT.

This clone has a single count. CDR3 loop: CAISGFGEQLFF. The CDR3, as DNA: TGTGCCATCAGTGGGTTTGGTGAGCAACTGTTTTTT. The genes are TRBV10-3 and TRBJ1-4; D not certain. The length of the CDR3 is 12 residues. With 4 bases removed from V and 12 bases from J, the gap between germline ends came to 12 bases. Germline V gene data show CDR1 as ENHRY and CDR2 as SYGVKD.

V and J are TRBV30 and TRBJ1-5, with unresolved D. This CDR3 spans 12 amino acids. Germline-derived CDR1 and CDR2 are GTSNPN and SVGIG (reference sequence). V lost 0 bases and J 10 bases, leaving 10 bases between the germline ends. The DNA for the CDR3 is TGTGCCTGGAGTGTACCGATGGGCCCCCAGCATTTT. Its translation is CAWSVPMGPQHF. Full variable domain (rest looked up from reference TRBV30 and TRBJ1-5): SQTIHQWPATLVQPVGSPLSLECTVEGTSNPNLYWYRQAAGRGLQLLFYSVGIGQISSEVPQNLSASRPQDRQFILSSKKLLLSDSGFYLCAWSVPMGPQHFGDGTRLSIL.

The chain joins TRBV14 to TRBJ1-1; TRBD1 aligns across 8 bases. Germline V CDR1 and CDR2: SGHDN, FVKESK. The V and J ends lost 0 bases and 1 base, in that order; junction bases with no gene match: 1. CDR3 size: 15 residues. CDR3 DNA: TGTGCCAGCAGCCAAGACAGGGGGCGGAACACTGAAGCTTTCTTT. Protein product: CASSQDRGRNTEAFF.

The rearrangement joins TRBV11-2 to TRBJ2-7; TRBD2 matches at 10 bases. Germline loops: CDR1 SGHAT, CDR2 FQNNGV. After removal of 5 bases from V and 5 bases from J, the junction contained 6 bases not matched to a gene. The CDR3 has 14 amino acids. The DNA of the CDR3 is TGTGCCAGCAGCAAAAGACTAGCGGGCGACGAGCAGTACTTC. It specifies CASSKRLAGDEQYF.

The chain carries TRBV6-6 and TRBJ1-4, with 7 bases matching TRBD1. The ends lost 6 bases at V and 4 bases at J; junction bases unmatched: 11. Germline assignment: CDR1 MNHNY and CDR2 SVGAGI (reference sequence). The CDR3 is made up of 16 amino acids. The CDR3 protein is CASSSTRQGRNEKLFF. Here the CDR3 DNA reads TGTGCCAGCAGCTCAACCCGACAGGGCCGTAATGAAAAACTGTTTTTT.

The chain combines TRBV3-1 (or the pseudogene TRBV3-2) with TRBJ1-6; the D gene is possibly TRBD1 (5 bases). Trimming left V 0 bases short and J 9 bases short, with 6 bases between. Germline V CDR1 and CDR2: LGHDT, YNNKEL (reference sequence). This CDR3 region has 13 residues. The CDR3 DNA is TGTGCCAGCAGCCAAGAAGGGGTTTCACCCCTCCACTTT. Amino acid sequence: CASSQEGVSPLHF.

This chain uses TRBV29-1 with TRBJ1-2; 7 positions agree with TRBD1. This CDR3 spans 14 amino acids. CDR1 and CDR2 from the germline V gene are SQVTM and ANQGSEA. The V segment lost 1 base and the J segment 1 base; nucleotides outside the gene matches: 3. CDR3 sequence: CSVEGGTVNYGYTF. In DNA, the CDR3 is TGCAGCGTTGAAGGAGGGACAGTTAACTATGGCTACACCTTC.

This CDR3 is CASTSSVPDTQYF. The CDR3 nucleotides are TGTGCCAGCACATCAAGCGTCCCAGATACGCAGTATTTT. The V call is TRBV12-3 or TRBV12-4, the J call TRBJ2-3; D unclear. V shed 7 bases and J shed 4 bases, with 12 bases lying between them. CDR3 length equals 13 residues.

This clone has only a few counts. This same CDR3 is encoded by further DNA sequences in the sample. The rearrangement links TRBV18 to TRBJ1-1; the D gene is possibly TRBD1 (6 bases). The CDR3 has 18 residues. In germline, CDR1 is KGHSH, CDR2 LQKENI. Trimming left V 1 base short and J 2 bases short, with 20 bases between. For the CDR3, the DNA is TGTGCCAGCTCACCACAAAGCCTCACGACAGGTTCAAACACTGAAGCTTTCTTT. Residues: CASSPQSLTTGSNTEAFF.

The chain has TRBV3-1 (or the pseudogene TRBV3-2) and TRBJ2-7, with 14 bases fitting TRBD2. The CDR3 is 16 residues long. Germline-derived CDR1 and CDR2 are LGHDT and YNNKEL (reference sequence). Trimming took 4 bases from V and 5 from J; bases not matched to a gene: 7. CDR3 sequence: CASSRLGTSGSDEQYF. The CDR3 nucleotides are TGTGCCAGCAGCCGCCTCGGGACTAGCGGGAGCGACGAGCAGTACTTC.

V usage is TRBV20-1 and J usage is TRBJ2-1, with 11 positions matching TRBD2. This CDR3 comprises 15 residues. CDR1 and CDR2 from the germline V gene are DFQATT and SNEGSKA (reference sequence). The trim removed 6 bases at V and 8 bases at J, leaving 12 bases unmatched. The CDR3 region has the DNA TGCAGTGCGAGTTTCGGGACTAGCGGCGCCGATGAGCAGTTCTTC. This gives the protein CSASFGTSGADEQFF.

This sequence joins TRBV19 and TRBJ1-5; a weak D match, TRBD1 (5 bases). CDR3 size: 15 residues. CDR1 and CDR2 (germline): LNHDA, SQIVND (reference sequence). Trimming removed 1 base at V and 5 bases at J, with 12 bases between. CDR3 protein: CASSIAGRVHQPQHF. The DNA for the CDR3 is TGTGCCAGTAGTATAGCGGGCAGGGTGCATCAGCCCCAGCATTTT.

The chain uses TRBV28 and TRBJ2-3; a possible D gene is TRBD1 (6 bases). Trimming pared 3 bases from V and 6 bases from J, leaving 16 bases between. The germline CDR1 and CDR2 sequences are MDHEN and SYDVKM. The CDR3 covers 15 residues. For the CDR3, the DNA is TGTGCCAGCAGTTTCTTCCAGGGGAGTAGTGATACGCAGTATTTT. This sequence encodes CASSFFQGSSDTQYF.

This chain uses TRBV7-9 with TRBJ1-1; a possible D gene is TRBD1 (6 bases). CDR1 and CDR2 from the germline V gene are SEHNR and FQNEAQ (reference sequence). Trimming pared 5 bases from V and 3 bases from J, leaving 16 bases between. The CDR3 contains 15 residues. The CDR3 coding sequence is TGTGCCAGCAGCCAGTACAGGGCCCAAGACACTGAAGCTTTCTTT. Translation gives CASSQYRAQDTEAFF.

The sample holds one count of this clone. The rearrangement links TRBV27 to TRBJ2-7, with D hard to call. Trimming took 5 bases from V and 6 from J, leaving 11 bases between them. The CDR3 has 12 residues. The germline V gene encodes CDR1 MNHEY and CDR2 SMNVEV (reference sequence). In DNA form, the CDR3 reads TGTGCCAGCAGTCTAGTTCAAGGCGAGCAGTACTTC. It specifies CASSLVQGEQYF.